This TCR beta chain was recovered during a study of T cells in Graves' hyperthyroidism and ophthalmopathy (dated by TCRdb to about 2019). In terms of the full investigation: Peripheral blood samples were taken at initial diagnosis, before any treatment was given. To identify TCR V-J signatures that set the groups apart, the researchers used a discovery cohort of about a hundred patients, made up of 40 to 45 with Graves' ophthalmopathy and 55 to 65 with stable Graves' hyperthyroidism. Prospective prediction of ophthalmopathy was tested in an independent validation cohort of 18 to 20 hyperthyroidism patients and around 16 patients who later progressed to ophthalmopathy. The 75 to 100 discovery patients were randomly split 7:3 into training and test sets. In addition, the study compared T-cell repertoires in thyroid tissue and in blood from over 5 Graves' hyperthyroidism patients. Following sampling, methimazole starting at 30 mg daily was given to hyperthyroidism patients, and high-dose intravenous methylprednisolone was given to ophthalmopathy patients. The paper describes TCR Vbeta CDR3 sequencing of 130 to 150 peripheral blood samples, made up of some 40 ophthalmopathy patients, 70 to 75 hyperthyroidism patients and 17 progressor patients.

A note on this clonotype: Its binding antigen is unknown. One end of the junction varies from germline; a read error may be responsible.

The TCR beta CDR3 regions were amplified from the RNA transcripts. The first round of RT-PCR for the TCR CDR3 was performed with the HTBI primer set and the Qiagen OneStep RT-PCR kit. A second multiplex PCR round built the libraries, followed by size selection and purification. Paired-end sequencing of the libraries was performed with 100 bp reads on an Illumina HiSeq2000. Concerning the study's data processing: SOAPnuke was used to process the raw data, with reads discarded if the reads contained adapters or uncalled bases, had a mean Phred below 15, or lacked an exact constant-primer or identifier match. COPE v1.2.5 was used to merge high-quality paired reads, and clonotypes were defined as unique nucleotide sequences. Clonotypes were aligned to IMGT TRBV, TRBD and TRBJ reference segments using MiTCR v1.1. Analysis was restricted to V-J combinations with a frequency above 0.0001, which covered roughly 99% of repertoires. The TCS score was defined as F50 (clonal expansion) divided by E x V (chaos), with BLOSUM62-based TCRdist calculated between CDR3 peptides within each V-J. Welch's t-statistics and random forest reduced 500 to 550 V-J features to about 12, which were used in a naive Bayes classifier (R e1071). The public reads were quality trimmed at Q25 with fastp and then assembled into clones with MiXCR by TCRdb, keeping productive beta chains. Rows are combined by CDR3 protein, so each entry shows the most common genes and DNA. The V and J calls were determined by TCRdb, not by the authors. This sample has approximately 490,000 distinct CDR3 sequences in its table, and about 20% of those were observed once. The ten biggest clones cover less than 65% of the sample.

Ophthalmopathy patients had moderately to severely active disease, with a Clinical Activity Score of 3 or more, a NOSPECS grade of 4 or more, and a disease duration of less than 3 months. Any patient with an uncontrolled infection, another autoimmune disease, pregnancy or lactation was excluded. Diagnoses relied on clinical symptoms, serum thyroxine and TRAb, thyroid ultrasound and orbital computed tomography. Ficoll-Paque density gradient centrifugation was used to isolate PBMCs from under 11 ml of fresh peripheral blood. Trizol reagent was used to extract total RNA, and RNA quality was then checked on an Agilent 2100 Bioanalyzer. Broader findings and caveats from the paper: In validation, progression to ophthalmopathy was predicted by the model with roughly 71% sensitivity and 72.22% specificity, a median of about 6 months before onset. A model built on a 13 V-J signature distinguished ophthalmopathy from stable hyperthyroidism, reaching about 88% sensitivity and about 81% specificity in cross-validation and 80%/75% in testing. Most expanded thyroid clonotypes (frequency above 0.001) were also detected in blood, suggesting blood repertoires may reflect thyroid immune responses. No statistical method was used to set the sample size in advance, and investigators knew the group allocation.

The TCR originated in a woman in her 70s with Graves' ophthalmopathy. The material sequenced was blood.

The DNA is as follows: TGTGCCAGTAGTATAGCGTTGAACGCTGAAGCTTTCTTT. It is translated as CASSIALNAEAFF. This chain joins TRBV19 to TRBJ1-1, with no confident D gene call. Sequences LNHDA (CDR1) and SQIVND (CDR2) are obtained from the germline V gene (reference sequence). The cysteine opens and the phenylalanine closes a CDR3 of 13 amino acids. This entry keeps only the CDR3 DNA: 39 bases, framed from base 1.